These 11 T cell receptor beta chains were sequenced from one sample in a study of T cell responses to AZD1222 COVID-19 vaccine. The method was immunoSEQ multiplex PCR; TCRdb's version includes in-frame clones alone and lacks a portion of them. There are some 120,000 clones in the sample; 94% occur only once, and approximately 7% lies in the top ten. Sequences were derived from peripheral blood, sampled on day 0 of AZD1222 vaccination. The receptors were gathered from an adult in good health.

This clone has a handful of counts. The chain links TRBV20-1 to TRBJ1-1; D unresolved. This CDR3 contains 11 residues. Per the germline V gene, CDR1 is DFQATT and CDR2 is SNEGSKA (reference sequence). V was shortened by 8 bases and J by 2 bases, with 9 bases between the two germline ends. The CDR3 is CSQQSNTEAFF. Written as DNA, the CDR3 is TGCAGTCAGCAGAGCAACACTGAAGCTTTCTTT.

To note about this clone: Other DNA sequences of this sample code for an identical CDR3. V is TRBV5-1 and J is TRBJ2-3, with 7 positions matching TRBD2. The CDR3 contains 15 residues. The J segment lost 2 bases and the V segment lost 0 bases, leaving 3 bases of the junction unmatched. Germline lookup yields CDR1 SGHRS and CDR2 YFSETQ. CDR3 nucleotides: TGCGCCAGCAGCTTGGGACTAGCCGACACAGATACGCAGTATTTT. Its protein is CASSLGLADTDTQYF. The variable domain in full, completed from reference TRBV5-1 and TRBJ2-3, reads KAGVTQTPRYLIKTRGQQVTLSCSPISGHRSVSWYQQTPGQGLQFLFEYFSETQRNKGNFPGRFSGRQFSNSRSEMNVSTLELGDSALYLCASSLGLADTDTQYFGPGTRLTVL.

The genes are TRBV28 and TRBJ1-4, with 9 positions matching TRBD1. Germline trimming cut 3 bases from V and 3 bases from J; bases unmatched to any gene: 14. Germline V CDR1 and CDR2: MDHEN, SYDVKM. CDR3 size: 19 residues. CDR3 nucleotides: TGTGCCAGCAGTTTCAACAGGGGGCATTCTTGGAGAGCTAATGAAAAACTGTTTTTT. Translating it yields CASSFNRGHSWRANEKLFF.

A remark on this clone: The junction and the germline gene differ at one end; a read error may be behind it. The chain's CDR3 is CASSFDGKLVF. In DNA form, the CDR3 reads TGTGCCAGCAGCTTCGACGGGAAGCTGGTCTTT. The chain carries TRBV7-3 and TRBJ1-1; the D is unclear. Germline V gives CDR1 SGHTA, CDR2 FQGTGA. The CDR3 is 11 amino acids.

CDR3 region: CASSPPGPSSNQPQHF. DNA of the CDR3: TGTGCCAGCTCACCACCGGGACCGAGTAGCAATCAGCCCCAGCATTTT. J is TRBJ1-5 and V is TRBV18; a possible D gene is TRBD1 (5 bases). This CDR3 has 16 amino acids. Trimming removed 0 bases at V and 0 bases at J, with 9 bases between. Germline V lookup: CDR1 KGHSH, CDR2 LQKENI.

This chain uses TRBV7-2 with TRBJ1-1, with 8 bases fitting TRBD1. CDR1 is SGHTA and CDR2 is FQGNSA in the germline V gene. V was clipped by 5 bases and J by 8 bases; unmatched bases: 4. The CDR3 contains 12 residues. CDR3 coding DNA: TGTGCCAGCAGCATTGACAGGGGAGAAGCTTTCTTT. It codes for CASSIDRGEAFF.

The chain uses TRBV6-5 and TRBJ1-3; 8 bases agree with TRBD1. This CDR3 is 15 amino acids long. V lost 2 bases, J lost 0 bases, and 0 bases stayed unmatched. Germline assignment: CDR1 MNHEY and CDR2 SVGAGI. In DNA, the CDR3 is TGTGCCAGCAGTTACGACAGGGGCTCTGGAAACACCATATATTTT. It is translated as CASSYDRGSGNTIYF.

The chain recombines TRBV28 with TRBJ1-1, with TRBD1 as a possible D gene (5 bases). Trimming cost V 7 bases and J 1 base, with 10 bases left between them. Germline values: CDR1 MDHEN, CDR2 SYDVKM. This CDR3 region has 13 residues. The CDR3: CASTRGWNTEAFF. CDR3 nucleotides: TGTGCCAGCACCCGGGGGTGGAACACTGAAGCTTTCTTT. Full variable domain (missing parts from reference TRBV28 and TRBJ1-1): DVKVTQSSRYLVKRTGEKVFLECVQDMDHENMFWYRQDPGLGLRLIYFSYDVKMKEKGDIPEGYSVSREKKERFSLILESASTNQTSMYLCASTRGWNTEAFFGQGTRLTVV.

This chain joins TRBV27 and TRBJ2-7; 9 nucleotides line up with TRBD1. J was trimmed by 9 bases and V by 0 bases; bases with no gene match: 3. The CDR3 spans 13 residues. CDR1 and CDR2 (germline): MNHEY, SMNVEV (reference sequence). The CDR3 region has the DNA TGTGCCAGCAGTTTATCAAGGACAGGGGTGCAGTACTTC. Translation: CASSLSRTGVQYF.

This chain links TRBV11-2 with TRBJ2-7; no reliable D call. Looked up from germline, CDR1 is SGHAT and CDR2 is FQNNGV. The V gene lost 5 bases and the J gene lost 0 bases, with 11 bases spanning the gap. The CDR3 totals 14 residues. CDR3 in amino acids: CASSPDSLSYEQYF. The CDR3 nucleotides read TGTGCCAGCAGCCCCGACTCGCTCTCCTACGAGCAGTACTTC.

The chain has TRBV2 and TRBJ1-2; D ambiguous. The CDR3 covers 13 residues. CDR1 is SNHLY, CDR2 FYNNEI, per germline. With 10 bases removed from V and 8 bases from J, the gap between germline ends came to 20 bases. The chain's CDR3 is CATTDRQKGGYTF. CDR3 DNA: TGTGCCACCACGGACCGACAAAAGGGCGGCTACACCTTC.